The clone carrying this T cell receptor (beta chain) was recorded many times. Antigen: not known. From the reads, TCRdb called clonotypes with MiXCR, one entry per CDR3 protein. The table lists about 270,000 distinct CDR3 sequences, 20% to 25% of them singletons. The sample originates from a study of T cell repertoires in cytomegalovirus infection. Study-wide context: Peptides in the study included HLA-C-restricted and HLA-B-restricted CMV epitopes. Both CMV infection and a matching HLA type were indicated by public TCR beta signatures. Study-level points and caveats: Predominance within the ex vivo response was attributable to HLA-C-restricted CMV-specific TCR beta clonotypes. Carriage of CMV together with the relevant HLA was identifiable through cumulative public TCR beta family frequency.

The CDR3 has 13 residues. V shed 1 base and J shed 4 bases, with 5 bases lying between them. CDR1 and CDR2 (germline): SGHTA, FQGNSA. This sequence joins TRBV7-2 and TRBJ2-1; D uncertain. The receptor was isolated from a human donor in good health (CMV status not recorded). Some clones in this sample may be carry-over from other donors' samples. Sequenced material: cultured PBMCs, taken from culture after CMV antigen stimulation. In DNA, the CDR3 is TGTGCCAGCAGCTTAGAGTCGTACAATGAGCAGTTCTTC. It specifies CASSLESYNEQFF.